This T cell receptor (beta chain) was identified in a study of OX40 agonist ivuxolimab in advanced cancers. About the research overall: Every 2 weeks, ivuxolimab was infused into the patients intravenously at between 0.01 and 10 mg/kg. The study, taken as a whole, reports: Still undetermined is the antigen specificity of the expanded peripheral T cells.

Here immunoSEQ multiplex PCR was the method, and the copy in TCRdb shows in-frame clones only, minus some. The data show about 89,000 clones, with around 90% seen just once and 0.7% to 0.9% held by the top ten. Patients with a history of autoimmune disease or on systemic immunosuppression were excluded. Cycle 7 day 1, cycle 4 day 1, and baseline were the timepoints at which blood was sampled. This clone was seen once. Its specificity is unknown. CDR1 is SGHDT and CDR2 is YYEEEE in the germline V gene. The CDR3 covers 16 residues. After removal of 4 bases from V and 2 bases from J, the junction contained 5 bases not matched to a gene.

This sequence originates from an adult with an advanced solid tumor such as melanoma, head and neck, liver or kidney cancer. The V and J genes are TRBV5-6 and TRBJ2-3; 12 nucleotides align to TRBD2. Specimen: CD4+ or CD8+ T cells sorted from blood, collected in a trial of the OX40 agonist ivuxolimab. This chain's CDR3 is CASSGTSGHFTDTQYF. CDR3 DNA: TGTGCCAGCAGCGGGACTAGCGGGCACTTCACAGATACGCAGTATTTT.